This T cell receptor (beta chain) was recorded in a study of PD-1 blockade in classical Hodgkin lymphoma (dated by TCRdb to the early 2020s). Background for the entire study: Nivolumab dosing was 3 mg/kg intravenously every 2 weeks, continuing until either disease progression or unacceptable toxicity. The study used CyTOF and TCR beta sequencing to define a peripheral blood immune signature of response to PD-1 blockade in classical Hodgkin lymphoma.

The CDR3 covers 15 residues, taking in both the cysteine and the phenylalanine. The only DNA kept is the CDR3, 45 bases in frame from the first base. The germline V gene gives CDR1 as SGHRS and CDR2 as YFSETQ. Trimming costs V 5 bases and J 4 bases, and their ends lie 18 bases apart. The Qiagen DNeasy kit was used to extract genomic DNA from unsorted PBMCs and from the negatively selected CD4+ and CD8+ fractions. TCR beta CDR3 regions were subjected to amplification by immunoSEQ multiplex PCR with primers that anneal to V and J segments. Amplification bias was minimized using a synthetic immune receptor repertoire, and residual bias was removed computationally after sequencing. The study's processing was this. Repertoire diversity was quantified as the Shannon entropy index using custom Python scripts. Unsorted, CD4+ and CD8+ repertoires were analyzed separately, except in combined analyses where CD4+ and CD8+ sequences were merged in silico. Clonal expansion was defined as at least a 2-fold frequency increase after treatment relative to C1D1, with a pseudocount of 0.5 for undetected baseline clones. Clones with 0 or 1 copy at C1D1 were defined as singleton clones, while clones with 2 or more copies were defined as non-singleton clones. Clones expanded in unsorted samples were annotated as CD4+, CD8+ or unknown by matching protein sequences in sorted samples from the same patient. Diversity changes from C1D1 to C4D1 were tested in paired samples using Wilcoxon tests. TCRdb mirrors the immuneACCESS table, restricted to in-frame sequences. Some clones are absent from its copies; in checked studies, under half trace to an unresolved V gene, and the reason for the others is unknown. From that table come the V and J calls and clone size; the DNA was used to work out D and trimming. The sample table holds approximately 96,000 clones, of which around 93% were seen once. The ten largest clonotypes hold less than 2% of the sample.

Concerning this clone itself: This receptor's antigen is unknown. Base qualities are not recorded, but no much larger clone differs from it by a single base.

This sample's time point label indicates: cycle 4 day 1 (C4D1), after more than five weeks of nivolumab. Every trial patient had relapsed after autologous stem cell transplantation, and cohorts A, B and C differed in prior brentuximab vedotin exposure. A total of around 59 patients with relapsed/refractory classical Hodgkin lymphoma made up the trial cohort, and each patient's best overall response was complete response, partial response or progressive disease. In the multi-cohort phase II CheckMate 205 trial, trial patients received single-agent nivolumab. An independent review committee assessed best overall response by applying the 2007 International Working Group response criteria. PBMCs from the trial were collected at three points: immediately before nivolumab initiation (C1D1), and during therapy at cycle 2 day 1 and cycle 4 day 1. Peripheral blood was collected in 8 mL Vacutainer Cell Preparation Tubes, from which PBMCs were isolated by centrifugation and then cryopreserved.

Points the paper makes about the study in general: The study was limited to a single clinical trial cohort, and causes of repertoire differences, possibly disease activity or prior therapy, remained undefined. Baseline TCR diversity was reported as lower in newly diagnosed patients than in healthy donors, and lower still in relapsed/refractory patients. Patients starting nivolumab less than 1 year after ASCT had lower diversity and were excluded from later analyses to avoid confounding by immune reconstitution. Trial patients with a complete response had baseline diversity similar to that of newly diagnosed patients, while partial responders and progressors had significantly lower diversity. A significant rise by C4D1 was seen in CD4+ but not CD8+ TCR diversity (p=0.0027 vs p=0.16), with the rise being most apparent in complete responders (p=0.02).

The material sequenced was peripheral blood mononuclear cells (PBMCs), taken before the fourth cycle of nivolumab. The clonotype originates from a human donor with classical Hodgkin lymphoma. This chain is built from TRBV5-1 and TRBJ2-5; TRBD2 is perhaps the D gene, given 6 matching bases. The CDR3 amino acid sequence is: CASSFVGSGLETQYF. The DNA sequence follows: TGCGCCAGCAGTTTCGTGGGGAGCGGGCTAGAGACCCAGTACTTC.